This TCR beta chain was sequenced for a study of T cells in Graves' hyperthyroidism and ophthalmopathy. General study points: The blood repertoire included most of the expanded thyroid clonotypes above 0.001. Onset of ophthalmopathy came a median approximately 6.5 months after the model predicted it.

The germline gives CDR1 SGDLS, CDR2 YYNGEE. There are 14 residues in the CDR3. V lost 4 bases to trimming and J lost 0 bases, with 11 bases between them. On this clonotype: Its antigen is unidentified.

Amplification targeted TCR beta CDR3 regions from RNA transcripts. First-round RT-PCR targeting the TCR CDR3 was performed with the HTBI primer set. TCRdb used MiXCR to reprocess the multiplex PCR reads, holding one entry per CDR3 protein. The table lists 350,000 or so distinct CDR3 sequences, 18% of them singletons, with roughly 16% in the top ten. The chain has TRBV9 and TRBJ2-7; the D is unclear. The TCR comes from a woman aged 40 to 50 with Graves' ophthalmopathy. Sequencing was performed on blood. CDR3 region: CASSPWTRSYEQYF. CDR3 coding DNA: TGTGCCAGCAGCCCATGGACCCGCTCCTACGAGCAGTACTTC.